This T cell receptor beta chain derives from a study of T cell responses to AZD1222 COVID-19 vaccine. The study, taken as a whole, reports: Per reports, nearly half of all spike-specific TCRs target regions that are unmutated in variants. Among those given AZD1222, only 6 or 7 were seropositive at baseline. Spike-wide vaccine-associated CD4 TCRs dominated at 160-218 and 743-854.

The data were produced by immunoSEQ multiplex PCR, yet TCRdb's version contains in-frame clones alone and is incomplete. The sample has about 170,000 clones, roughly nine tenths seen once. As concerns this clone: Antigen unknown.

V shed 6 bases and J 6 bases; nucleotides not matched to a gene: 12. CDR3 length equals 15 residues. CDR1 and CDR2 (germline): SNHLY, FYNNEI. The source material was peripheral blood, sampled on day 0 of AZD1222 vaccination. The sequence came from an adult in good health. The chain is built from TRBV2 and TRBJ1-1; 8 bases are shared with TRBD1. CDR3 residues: CASSVTGGSLAEAFF. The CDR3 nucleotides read TGTGCCAGCAGCGTTACAGGGGGAAGTCTCGCTGAAGCTTTCTTT.